The 5 T cell receptor beta chains below come from one sample, sequenced in a study of blood T cells in healthy people across ages. A J-beta primer mix and a sample-barcoded 5' primer were used in a second PCR of roughly 7 to 12 cycles. MiXCR, applied by TCRdb to the 5' RACE reads, yields one record per CDR3 protein. The repertoire holds 650,000 to 800,000 distinct CDR3 sequences, with roughly 44% as singletons. The sequencing sample was made of blood. These TCRs come from a man between 60 and 75 years old in good health.

The chain employs TRBV6-1 and TRBJ2-3; tentatively, D is TRBD1 (7 bases). CDR3 size: 19 residues. Germline-derived CDR1 and CDR2 are MNHNS and SASEGT. V lost 5 bases, J lost 2 bases, and 26 bases lay in between. This CDR3 is CASSPRQGGGRVITDTQYF. The CDR3 DNA reads TGTGCCAGCAGTCCCAGACAGGGAGGTGGACGTGTAATCACAGATACGCAGTATTTT.

J is TRBJ2-1 and V is TRBV20-1, with 8 bases lining up with TRBD2. J was trimmed by 3 bases and V by 6 bases; bases with no gene match: 7. The CDR3 has 14 amino acids. Germline CDR1 reads DFQATT; CDR2 reads SNEGSKA (reference sequence). The CDR3 DNA reads TGCAGTGCCCTGGGGGGGACTAGCTACAATGAGCAGTTCTTC. This codes for CSALGGTSYNEQFF.

The V and J genes are TRBV19 and TRBJ2-1, with TRBD1 matching over 10 bases. This CDR3 has 16 residues. Germline CDR1 and CDR2: LNHDA and SQIVND (reference sequence). Trimming took 4 bases from V and 15 from J; bases not matched to a gene: 18. This CDR3 is CASSTSNRDRGGLMFF. CDR3 sequence (DNA): TGTGCCAGTAGTACCTCCAACCGGGACAGGGGTGGGTTGATGTTCTTC. The full variable domain, with the rest looked up from reference TRBV19 and TRBJ2-1, is DGGITQSPKYLFRKEGQNVTLSCEQNLNHDAMYWYRQDPGQGLRLIYYSQIVNDFQKGDIAEGYSVSREKKESFPLTVTSAQKNPTAFYLCASSTSNRDRGGLMFFGPGTRLTVL.

The sample holds one count of this clonotype. This rearrangement joins TRBV21-1 to TRBJ2-1; the DNA was not compared with TRBD1, the D call given in the table. TRBV21-1 is tagged as a pseudogene. The CDR3 contains 14 residues. CDR3 nucleotides: TGTGCCAGCAGCAATCGGGACAGGTTGGGTGAGCAGTTCTTC. Protein product: CASSNRDRLGEQFF.

This rearrangement joins TRBV29-1 to TRBJ1-1, with no clear D. From germline, CDR1 is SQVTM and CDR2 ANQGSEA. The V end was cut by 6 bases, the J end by 0 bases, with 11 bases between. The CDR3 extends over 13 amino acids. CDR3 region: CSVETGLNTEAFF. The CDR3 bases are TGCAGCGTCGAAACTGGTCTGAACACTGAAGCTTTCTTT.